This TCR beta chain comes out of a study of tumor-infiltrating lymphocytes in primary liver carcinoma. From germline, CDR1 is SNHLY and CDR2 FYNNEI. V trimming: 3 bases; J trimming: 4 bases; junction bases outside the gene matches: 17. The CDR3 runs to 18 residues. Co-extraction of both nucleic acids (RNA and DNA) used roughly 19-33 mg of unsorted bulk tissue. Separate regions, five per tumor, were sampled. Making TCR beta cDNA involved around 540 ng total RNA and a constant-region primer. ARM-PCR was slightly modified, and three nested multiplex PCR rounds with it gave rise to the TCR beta libraries. TRBV1-TRBV30 forward primers paired with a C-beta reverse primer drove the first two PCR rounds, about 9 cycles each. TCRdb ran MiXCR on the multiplex PCR reads and lists one entry per CDR3 protein. The data show approximately 120,000 distinct CDR3 sequences, under 65% seen once. Points on this clonotype: Its antigen is unknown.

Findings and caveats of the study: Among the pair types, tumor region pairs showed more overlap than tumor-adjacent and tumor-blood pairs.

Sequenced input: liver tumor tissue from sampling region 3. Stated subset: tumor region T3, left-lateral pole. This clonotype was obtained from a woman aged 60-75 years with primary liver carcinoma and hepatitis B virus infection. The gene calls are TRBV2 and TRBJ1-2, with 7 bases aligning to TRBD1. The CDR3 protein is CASSDVGTDLVGGYGYTF. Here the CDR3 DNA reads TGTGCCAGCAGTGACGTGGGGACAGACCTGGTTGGGGGCTATGGCTACACCTTC.